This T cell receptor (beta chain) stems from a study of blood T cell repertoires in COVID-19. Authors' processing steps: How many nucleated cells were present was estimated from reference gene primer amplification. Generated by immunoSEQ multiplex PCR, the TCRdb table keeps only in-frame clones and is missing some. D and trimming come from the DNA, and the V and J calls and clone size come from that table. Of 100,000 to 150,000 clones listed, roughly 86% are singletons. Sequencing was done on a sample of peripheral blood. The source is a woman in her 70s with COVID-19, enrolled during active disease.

The CDR3: CASSLGGTGRTGELFF. CDR3 nucleotides: TGCGCCAGCAGCTTGGGCGGGACAGGGCGGACCGGGGAGCTGTTTTTT. This chain links TRBV5-1 with TRBJ2-2, with 9 positions matching TRBD1. The CDR3 length is 16 residues. Trimming removed 0 bases from V and 5 bases from J; junction bases left unmatched: 5. Germline V gives CDR1 SGHRS, CDR2 YFSETQ.